Following are 10 T cell receptor beta chains from one sample sequenced in a study of tumor and adjacent non-tumor tissue in lung cancer (dated by TCRdb to 2017 to 2018). Receptor libraries were prepared by multiplex PCR. Reads for this sample came from an Illumina HiSeq 2500. TCRbeta libraries were constructed through three rounds of nested PCR with primers (Table S4) according to protocols modified from ARM-PCR. Through fastp at Q25 and MiXCR, TCRdb rebuilt clones from the public reads, retaining in-frame beta chains. Duplicate CDR3 protein sequences are folded into a single record with the most common DNA and genes. This sample is represented by approximately 150,000 distinct CDR3 sequences; about 71% of them were singletons. The ten largest account for 15% to 20% of the sample. RNA was isolated from bulk unsorted tissue, and RNA quality was assessed with a NanoDrop ND-1000 and an Agilent 2100.

The sample consisted of lung tumor tissue. These TCRs come from a man aged 55 to 69 with small cell lung cancer.

For this clonotype: An end of the junction does not agree with germline; a read error may underlie this. The V gene is TRBV4-1, the J gene TRBJ1-5; D ambiguous. The V gene's germline CDR1 is MGHRA and CDR2 YSYEKL. The CDR3 contains 14 residues. The CDR3 nucleotides read TGTGTCAGCAGCTGGCTAAAGAGCAATCAGCCCCAGCATTTT. This translates into CVSSWLKSNQPQHF.

This clonotype was picked up a small number of times. Relative to the germline gene, one junction end is altered; a read error may explain this. The J gene is TRBJ2-1, the V gene TRBV29-1, with D possibly matching TRBD1 (6 bases). CDR1 and CDR2 from the germline V gene are SQVTM and ANQGSEA. The CDR3 is 13 residues long. CDR3 amino acids: CSATLGAWDEHFF. For the CDR3, the DNA is TGTAGCGCCACCTTGGGGGCGTGGGATGAGCATTTCTTC.

Note on this clonotype: One end of the junction varies from germline; a read error may be responsible. The genes are TRBV28 and TRBJ2-5, with D possibly matching TRBD2 (6 bases). The CDR3 extends over 16 amino acids. From germline, CDR1 is MDHEN and CDR2 SYDVKM. CDR3 in DNA: TGTGCCAGCCGTACCCCCGGGAGCCCCTTGTCGGAGACCCAGTGCTTC. This gives the protein CASRTPGSPLSETQCF.

As regards this clonotype: The junction departs from germline at one end; a sequencing error may be responsible. The rearrangement joins TRBV11-2 to TRBJ2-1, with D hard to call. CDR3 length equals 13 residues. Per the germline V gene, CDR1 is SGHAT and CDR2 is FQNNGV. The CDR3 sequence: CASSFVLYNEQLF. Written as DNA, the CDR3 is TGTGCCAGCAGCTTCGTACTCTACAATGAGCAGCTCTTC. Variable domain in full (rest from reference TRBV11-2 and TRBJ2-1): EAGVAQSPRYKIIEKRQSVAFWCNPISGHATLYWYQQILGQGPKLLIQFQNNGVVDDSQLPKDRFSAERLKGVDSTLKIQPAKLEDSAVYLCASSFVLYNEQLFGPGTRLTVL.

The gene calls are TRBV11-1 and TRBJ2-7; D could derive from TRBD1 or TRBD2 (5 bases each). The germline CDR1 and CDR2 sequences are SGHAT and FQDESV (reference sequence). This CDR3 contains 14 residues. CDR3 bases: TGTGCCGGCAGCTTTGGGGGACCCTCATACGAACAGTACGTC. Its translation: CAGSFGGPSYEQYV.

On this clonotype itself: The junction does not match germline at one end; this may be a read error. The V call is TRBV29-1, the J call TRBJ2-1; D is uncertain. The CDR3 has 14 residues. CDR1 is SQVTM and CDR2 is ANQGSEA in the germline V gene. The DNA for the CDR3 is TGCAGCGTTGAGGACCCTATAGAGTCCGGTGAGCAATTCTTC. It encodes CSVEDPIESGEQFF.

The chain carries TRBV20-1 and TRBJ2-1; D is ambiguous. The germline gives CDR1 DFQATT, CDR2 SNEGSKA (reference sequence). The V gene lost 1 base and the J gene lost 4 bases, with 11 bases spanning the gap. The CDR3 is made up of 14 amino acids. CDR3: CSARGLRGYNEQFF. The CDR3 DNA reads as TGCAGTGCTAGAGGGCTCAGAGGTTACAATGAGCAGTTCTTC.

This clonotype is a singleton in its sample. Being one base from a much bigger clone, this may be a read error. J is TRBJ2-7 and V is TRBV10-3, with 10 bases that match TRBD1. Germline trimming cut 4 bases from V and 6 bases from J; bases unmatched to any gene: 6. Germline values: CDR1 ENHRY, CDR2 SYGVKD. The CDR3 totals 14 residues. The DNA of the CDR3 is TGTGCCATCAGTGGCGGGACAGGGGTAGGCGAGCAGTACGTC. Its translation is CAISGGTGVGEQYV.

A remark on this clonotype: Germline and junction disagree at one end, which may indicate a read error. V and J are TRBV5-6 and TRBJ2-1; 12 bases agree with TRBD2. Germline assignment: CDR1 SGHDT and CDR2 YYEEEE. This CDR3 is 17 amino acids long. The DNA of the CDR3 is TGTGCCAGGAGCTTAGGGCTGACTAGCGGGAGTAGGGATGAGCAGTTCTTC. This sequence encodes CARSLGLTSGSRDEQFF.

Ten or more counts support this clonotype. The chain employs TRBV5-4 and TRBJ1-2, with TRBD1 matching over 8 bases. CDR1 is SGHNT, CDR2 YYREEE, per germline (reference sequence). CDR3 length: 15 residues. Unmatched junction bases numbered 5, after V lost 4 bases and J lost 0 bases. CDR3 sequence reads: CASSPKGQANYGYTF. Here the CDR3 DNA reads TGTGCCAGCAGCCCCAAGGGACAGGCTAACTATGGCTACACCTTC. Combining the CDR3 with reference TRBV5-4 and TRBJ1-2 gives the whole variable domain ETGVTQSPTHLIKTRGQQVTLRCSSQSGHNTVSWYQQALGQGPQFIFQYYREEENGRGNFPPRFSGLQFPNYSSELNVNALELDDSALYLCASSPKGQANYGYTFGSGTRLTVV.